This record looks at one T cell receptor (beta chain) sequence and its context. This CDR3 contains 13 residues. Germline V gene lookup returns CDR1 KGHDR and CDR2 SFDVKD. V was pared by 3 bases and J by 2 bases, with 6 bases between. Sample time point: pre-sensitization, week 0. Described treatment: therapeutic diphenylcyclopropenone sensitization with weekly scalp DPC. This specimen comes from a study of human T cells and chemical hapten exposure. The overall study: Patch tests put 0.01% DPC on the upper back, and the results were checked at 6 days.

TCRdb reprocessed the RACE reads with MiXCR, giving one entry per CDR3 protein. Of over 300,000 distinct CDR3 sequences in the sample, 4.5% to 6% were seen once. V and J are TRBV24-1 and TRBJ1-2, with unresolved D. Specimen: whole blood, collected in connection with sensitization to the hapten diphenylcyclopropenone (DPC). The TCR was taken from a woman between 50 and 59 years old with alopecia areata. Some clones in this sample may be carry-over from other donors' samples. CDR3 loop: CATSDKQNYGYTF. The CDR3 region has the DNA TGTGCCACCAGTGATAAACAGAACTATGGCTACACCTTC.